This T cell receptor beta chain was recorded in a study of regulatory T cells in long-lasting Graves disease listed by TCRdb under 2021. About the study as a whole: Patients with newly diagnosed Graves' disease had been on antithyroid drugs for under 3 months. The study was conducted in China and was registered as a clinical trial. This study used TCR sequencing and RNA sequencing of peripheral blood to compare persistent Graves' disease patients against newly diagnosed Graves' disease patients. TCR sequencing covered some 13 persistent and roughly 20 newly diagnosed Graves' disease patients, some 33 samples in total.

This clonotype was counted many times. Its antigen has not been determined. The input lacks base qualities; no much larger clone sits a single base away. What the work shows at the level of the full study, not this receptor alone: Persistent patients shared more public clonotypes among themselves (approximately 2,500) than newly diagnosed patients did (roughly 920). Only the TCR beta chain was sequenced and analyzed. Preferential use of TRBV28, TRBJ1-2 and TRBJ2-5 was observed in persistent disease, whereas TRBV20-1 and TRBJ2-1 were favored in newly diagnosed disease. Compared with newly diagnosed patients, persistent Graves' disease patients had lower TCR Shannon entropy and fewer highly expanded clones, which suggests clonal expansion. As a limitation, the authors acknowledged that the small sample size may reduce accuracy. Peripheral blood alone was examined, since thyroid tissue, which constituted the primary lesion, could not be accessed.

Receptors were amplified or captured by multiplex PCR. Instrument used: Illumina HiSeq 4000. CDR3 regions were amplified by Arm-PCR with iRepertoire HTBI primers to construct TCR beta libraries. PCR products were gel purified before sequencing. Turning to the authors' computational methods: Gene usage analysis of CDR3 amino acid clonotypes used the approximately 62 TRBV and 14 to 15 TRBJ segments found across samples. COPE and FqMerger were used to merge filtered high-quality paired reads into contigs. BLAST was used to align contigs to IMGT TRBV, TRBD and TRBJ reference genes, and CDR3 was defined according to IMGT. Highly expanded clones were defined as clonotypes with a frequency above 0.1%. Repertoire diversity was measured by Shannon entropy, and V-J evenness by the Gini coefficient. Public clonotypes were defined as clonotypes shared by more than one individual. Clones were called with MiXCR by TCRdb after fastp trimmed the public reads at Q25, and only in-frame beta chains were retained. Rows merge per CDR3 protein into single entries with the most common DNA and genes. The V and J calls, along with clone size, are taken from TCRdb and not from the paper's own processing. The sample records 200,000 to 250,000 distinct CDR3 sequences, about 18% of which are singletons. Clones ranked in the top ten supply approximately 20% of the sample.

In the paper's terms, the time point label means: newly diagnosed GD, antithyroid drugs for less than 3 months. For both TCR sequencing and RNA sequencing, RNA was extracted from PBMCs in TRIzol. The diagnosis of Graves' disease was made according to American Thyroid Association guidelines. The patients came from an endocrinology department in Xi'an, China. From each patient, approximately 9 milliliters of peripheral blood was collected into an EDTA anticoagulant tube. Ficoll Paque Plus density gradient separation was used to isolate PBMCs, and no additional T cell sorting was done. An Agilent 2100 Bioanalyzer and agarose gel were used to check RNA quality, while a NanoDrop 2000 measured RNA concentration. The CDR1 and CDR2 encoded by the germline V gene are MDHEN and SYDVKM. Inclusive of the bounding cysteine and phenylalanine, the CDR3 is 11 residues long. The CDR3 DNA has 33 bases and is translated from base 1. V is reduced by 10 bases and J by 2 bases, leaving a spacing of 8 bases between them.

The receptor's source is a female donor with Graves disease. Source: peripheral blood mononuclear cells (PBMCs), taken at new diagnosis, from a patient treated with antithyroid drugs. The rearranged chain carries TRBV28 and TRBJ1-2, and perhaps TRBD1 as D gene, on 6 matching bases. The CDR3 protein: CATTGNYGYTF. The DNA is as follows: TGTGCCACTACAGGGAACTATGGCTACACCTTC.